The subject of this entry is one TCR beta chain. This sample is part of a study of blood T cell repertoires in COVID-19. Study-level background: Italy, Spain and the United States were the sources of the convalescent and acute COVID-19 samples. From T cells, B-cell-depleted T cells, or PBMCs came the material, which was cDNA or gDNA.

This CDR3 region has 14 residues. Germline V gene sequence: CDR1 MNHEY, CDR2 SVGAGI. Trimming cost V 4 bases and J 8 bases, with 14 bases left between them. As handled by the study authors: It was from reference gene primer amplification that nucleated cell counts were estimated. Clones were read by immunoSEQ multiplex PCR, and TCRdb kept only the in-frame ones, dropping some. That table is the source of V, J and clone size, and D and trimming were worked out from the DNA. The sample lists around 150,000 clones, 84% occurring once. The Seattle patients joined while their infection was active and were tracked longitudinally afterward.

This sequence was found in a man aged 25-45 years with COVID-19, enrolled during active disease. Sequenced: peripheral blood. V usage is TRBV6-5 and J usage is TRBJ1-4; D gene ambiguous. Written as DNA, the CDR3 is TGTGCCAGCAGTTCCAGGCGGAGGGAGGAAAAACTGTTTTTT. Translation gives CASSSRRREEKLFF.